This TCR beta chain was recovered during a study of control samples from healthy donors and cancer patients. Profiled with immunoSEQ multiplex PCR; TCRdb holds only in-frame clones, not every one. The profile shows more than 25,000 clones, roughly 85% of them singletons. There are 16 residues in the CDR3. With 0 bases clipped from V and 2 bases from J, the junction kept 5 bases outside the gene matches. Germline V CDR1 and CDR2: LGHNA, YNFKEQ. The chain links TRBV4-2 to TRBJ2-3, with TRBD1 matching 7 bases. The TCR comes from a woman aged 60-70 years with head and neck cancer. The sequenced sample was PBMCs. The CDR3 coding sequence is TGTGCCAGCAGCCAAGAGGGGACAGCTATCACAGATACGCAGTATTTT. Translated: CASSQEGTAITDTQYF.